This TCR beta chain was identified during a study of blood T cells in healthy people across ages. Findings and caveats of the study: What prevented conclusive comparison of naive and antigen-experienced cells was that PBMCs were unsorted. The CMV status of each donor remained undetermined, and this could have confounded shifts in expanded clonotypes.

The V end was cut by 2 bases, the J end by 6 bases, with 11 bases between. The CDR3 is made up of 13 amino acids. Germline CDR1 is SGHTA and CDR2 is FQGNSA. This clonotype was recorded many times. The antigen remains undetermined. Combining a sample-barcoded 5' primer with a J-beta primer mix, a second PCR ran for about 7 to 11 cycles. A template-switch adaptor with 12 random nucleotides tagged each cDNA molecule. TCRdb reanalysed the 5' RACE reads using MiXCR and keeps one entry per CDR3 protein. The sample has roughly 1,700,000 distinct CDR3 sequences, under 30% seen once; the top ten hold about 7.7%.

The source material was blood. The clonotype originates from a woman aged 25 to 39 in good health. This chain links TRBV7-2 with TRBJ2-7, with D maybe TRBD1 (6 bases). CDR3 coding DNA: TGTGCCAGCAGCTTAACAGGGCCTAGCGAGCAGTACTTC. It specifies CASSLTGPSEQYF.